This entry lists 3 T cell receptor beta chains sequenced from one sample in a study of cytomegalovirus exposure and HLA in healthy donors. PCR amplification relied on 60 Vbeta primers (plus 13 Jbeta primers). Assay: immunoSEQ multiplex PCR; the TCRdb copy retains only in-frame clones and omits some. Altogether some 150,000 clones are present, roughly 80% being singletons, with the ten largest covering 2.9%. The sequencing input was PBMCs. The receptor set was obtained from a woman in her twenties or thirties in good health and CMV-seronegative.

The chain has TRBV7-3 and TRBJ2-3, with a tentative D call TRBD1 (6 bases). The CDR3 extends over 15 amino acids. V was trimmed by 2 bases and J by 0 bases, leaving 9 bases between them. CDR1 is SGHTA, CDR2 FQGTGA, per germline. The CDR3 reads CASSLVGASTDTQYF. The CDR3 nucleotides are TGTGCCAGCAGCTTAGTGGGGGCTAGCACAGATACGCAGTATTTT.

The J gene is TRBJ2-5, the V gene TRBV30; a weak D match, TRBD2 (5 bases). The closer fit of TRBJ2-7 to the DNA end suggests the J call may be wrong. CDR1 and CDR2 (germline): GTSNPN, SVGIG (reference sequence). The CDR3 runs to 13 residues. The CDR3 reads CAWREALTYEQYF. CDR3 sequence (DNA): TGTGCCTGGAGGGAGGCCCTAACCTACGAGCAGTACTTC.

There are a few counts of this clone. The rearrangement uses TRBV10-3 and TRBJ1-1, with D unclear. Germline-derived CDR1 and CDR2 are ENHRY and SYGVKD. V gave up 4 bases and J gave up 7 bases, with 10 bases separating them. CDR3 length: 12 residues. CDR3 DNA sequence: TGTGCCATCAGTGTTAGCGCGGATGAAGCTTTCTTT. Its protein product is CAISVSADEAFF.